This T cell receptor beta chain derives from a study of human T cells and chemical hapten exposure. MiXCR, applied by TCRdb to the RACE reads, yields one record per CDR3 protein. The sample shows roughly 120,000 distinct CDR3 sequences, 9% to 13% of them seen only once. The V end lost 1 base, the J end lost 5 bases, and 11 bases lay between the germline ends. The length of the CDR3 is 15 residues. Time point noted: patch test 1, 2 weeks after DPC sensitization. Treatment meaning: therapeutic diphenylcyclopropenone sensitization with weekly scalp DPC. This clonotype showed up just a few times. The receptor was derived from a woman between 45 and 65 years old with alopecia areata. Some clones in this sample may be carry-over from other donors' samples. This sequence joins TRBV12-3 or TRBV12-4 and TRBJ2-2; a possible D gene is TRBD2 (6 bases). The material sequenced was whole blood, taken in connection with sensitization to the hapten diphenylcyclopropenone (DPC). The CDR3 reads CASSLGGTQTGELFF. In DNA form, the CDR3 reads TGTGCCAGCAGTTTAGGCGGGACCCAAACCGGGGAGCTGTTTTTT.